The 5 T cell receptor beta chains in this list originate from one sample, sequenced in a study of glioma-infiltrating T cells. Amplification of TCR alpha and beta CDR3 regions from RNA used iRepertoire nested multiplex PCR. One entry per CDR3 protein results from TCRdb running MiXCR on the multiplex PCR reads. Here the sample spans 20,000 to 25,000 distinct CDR3 sequences, 20% to 25% being singletons. Source material: glioma tissue, nonneoplastic brain tissue, or PBMCs (not recorded which). The receptors were gathered from a human donor with low-grade glioma or glioblastoma, undergoing nonglioma brain surgery, or in good health (not recorded which).

The chain couples TRBV28 to TRBJ1-2; D is perhaps TRBD1 (5 bases). V was pared by 10 bases and J by 0 bases, with 18 bases between. There are 15 residues in the CDR3. Germline V gene data show CDR1 as MDHEN and CDR2 as SYDVKM. This chain's CDR3 is CATLFSGGANYGYTF. In DNA, the CDR3 is TGTGCCACTCTCTTCTCGGGGGGGGCTAACTATGGCTACACCTTC.

This clonotype was detected many times. The chain recombines TRBV6-1 with TRBJ1-3; D perhaps matches TRBD1 (5 bases). Germline values: CDR1 MNHNS, CDR2 SASEGT. V shed 3 bases and J shed 0 bases, with 9 bases lying between them. The CDR3 extends over 15 amino acids. CDR3 protein: CASSDPTVSGNTIYF. The CDR3 bases are TGTGCCAGCAGTGACCCGACAGTCTCTGGAAACACCATATATTTT.

This clonotype was found many times. The chain couples TRBV6-1 to TRBJ2-4; TRBD2 matches at 7 bases. Unmatched junction bases numbered 0, after V lost 6 bases and J lost 1 base. This CDR3 spans 13 amino acids. Germline V CDR1 and CDR2: MNHNS, SASEGT. CDR3 region: CASRREAKNIQYF. The CDR3 nucleotides are TGTGCCAGCAGGCGGGAGGCCAAAAACATTCAGTACTTC.

J is TRBJ2-3 and V is TRBV3-1; 10 bases are shared with TRBD2. Per the germline V gene, CDR1 is LGHDT and CDR2 is YNNKEL (reference sequence). J lost 2 bases, V lost 4 bases, and 6 bases had no gene match. The CDR3 is 16 residues long. The CDR3: CASSPIAGGSTDTQYF. The CDR3, as DNA: TGTGCCAGCAGCCCAATAGCGGGGGGCTCCACAGATACGCAGTATTTT.

This clonotype is deemed medium-sized. The chain is built from TRBV6-1 and TRBJ2-7; perhaps TRBD1 as D (6 bases). Between the trimmed V and J ends, which lost 5 bases and 5 bases, there was a span of 22 bases. The germline V gene encodes CDR1 MNHNS and CDR2 SASEGT. This CDR3 contains 16 residues. CDR3 DNA: TGTGCCAGCAGTCTAACCCCCGGGACAAGACTCCACGAGCAGTACTTC. Translated, it gives CASSLTPGTRLHEQYF.